This T cell receptor (beta chain) came from a study of graft-versus-host responses after intestinal transplantation. Germline CDR1 reads SQVTM; CDR2 reads ANQGSEA. The CDR3 extends over 13 amino acids. V was pared by 6 bases and J by 1 base, with 12 bases between. Sequencing used immunoSEQ multiplex PCR; TCRdb keeps in-frame clones, though not all of them. The profile shows 25,000 to 35,000 clones, about four fifths of them singletons. On this clone: Its antigen is as yet unknown.

The chain has TRBV29-1 and TRBJ1-1, with D unresolved. The sequencing used unstimulated CD8+ T cells sorted from spleen or lymph node cells, collected before intestinal transplant. The sequence was collected from a human donor who received an intestinal transplant. The CDR3 region is CSVYRVSNTEAFF. In DNA form, the CDR3 reads TGCAGCGTCTACCGGGTTTCGAACACTGAAGCTTTCTTT.